These 13 T cell receptor beta chains originate from one sample sequenced in a study of metastatic and nonmetastatic thyroid tumors. TCRdb re-clonotyped the PCR reads through MiXCR. The sample shows 91,000 or so clones, 12% of them seen only once. Every patient underwent thyroid surgery untreated. Sequenced: blood. These receptor sequences come from a female donor with papillary thyroid cancer or a benign thyroid nodule (not recorded which). Some clones in this sample may be carry-over from other donors' samples.

Many counts were recorded for this clone. This chain links TRBV6-1 with TRBJ2-1; 11 bases agree with TRBD2. J gave up 5 bases and V 8 bases, and 5 bases lay outside the gene matches. The CDR3 consists of 14 residues. Germline-derived CDR1 and CDR2 are MNHNS and SASEGT. CDR3 sequence: CASGIAGGNNEQFF. The CDR3 coding sequence is TGTGCCAGCGGAATAGCGGGAGGGAACAATGAGCAGTTCTTC.

This clone was observed at least ten times. The chain joins TRBV20-1 to TRBJ1-5; TRBD1 agrees at 7 bases. The CDR3 is 17 amino acids. Trimming took 1 base from V and 1 from J; bases not matched to a gene: 10. Germline-derived CDR1 and CDR2 are DFQATT and SNEGSKA (reference sequence). CDR3 nucleotides: TGCAGTGCTAGAGTTTCAGGGGGTGGGGGAAGCAATCAGCCCCAGCATTTT. This sequence encodes CSARVSGGGGSNQPQHF.

This clone was picked up many times. This chain joins TRBV5-1 and TRBJ2-1, with 10 bases aligning to TRBD2. The CDR3 is 16 amino acids. Per germline, CDR1 SGHRS and CDR2 YFSETQ. V shed 4 bases and J 2 bases; nucleotides not matched to a gene: 6. This chain's CDR3 is CASSPSGRGAYNEQFF. The CDR3 DNA reads TGCGCCAGCAGCCCCAGCGGGAGGGGCGCCTACAATGAGCAGTTCTTC.

This clone turned up a few times. Since a much larger clone is just one base distant, this may be a read error. Other DNA sequences in this specimen translate into the identical CDR3. CDR3 amino acids: CAISEGTGGEKLFF. The CDR3 DNA follows: TGTGCCATCAGTGAAGGGACGGGAGGGGAAAAACTGTTTTTT. The V and J genes are TRBV10-3 and TRBJ1-4; D might be TRBD1 (5 bases). Germline assignment: CDR1 ENHRY and CDR2 SYGVKD. Trimming stripped 3 bases from V and 8 bases from J, with 13 bases between. The CDR3 totals 14 residues.

This clone was counted at least ten times. CDR3 loop: CASSSEVGLEAYEQYF. In DNA, the CDR3 is TGTGCCAGCAGCTCAGAAGTGGGACTTGAGGCCTACGAGCAGTACTTC. The rearrangement uses TRBV4-2 and TRBJ2-7; D might be TRBD2 (6 bases). Deletions cut 5 bases from V and 2 bases from J, with 19 bases between. The length of the CDR3 is 16 residues. Per germline, CDR1 LGHNA and CDR2 YNFKEQ.

As for this clone: It may be a read error: a sequence one base away is much more abundant. This chain joins TRBV6-1 and TRBJ1-2; maybe TRBD1 (6 bases). The germline gives CDR1 MNHNS, CDR2 SASEGT. This CDR3 region has 14 residues. V gave up 6 bases and J gave up 4 bases, with 15 bases separating them. CDR3 loop: CASSSGVLSYGYTF. The CDR3 DNA follows: TGTGCCAGCAGCTCAGGGGTATTGTCCTATGGCTACACCTTC.

This clone was detected ten times or more. The chain is built from TRBV7-2 and TRBJ2-5; a weak D match, TRBD2 (7 bases). V lost 7 bases and J 2 bases, leaving 11 bases between the germline ends. The CDR3 contains 13 residues. Germline values: CDR1 SGHTA, CDR2 FQGNSA. CDR3 DNA sequence: TGTGCCAGCAAAAAGGGGGGGCAAGAGACCCAGTACTTC. It yields the protein CASKKGGQETQYF.

This clone was observed many times. This same CDR3 is encoded by further DNA sequences in the sample. The chain carries TRBV19 and TRBJ1-1; a weak D match, TRBD1 (5 bases). Germline assignment: CDR1 LNHDA and CDR2 SQIVND (reference sequence). This CDR3 region has 14 residues. Trimming took off 3 bases at V and 2 bases at J, with 10 bases between the two ends. CDR3 region: CASSIWGLNTEAFF. CDR3 DNA sequence: TGTGCCAGTAGTATTTGGGGGTTAAACACTGAAGCTTTCTTT.

The sample holds a few counts of this clone. A much more abundant neighbour one base away suggests this may be a read error. The chain recombines TRBV29-1 with TRBJ2-3, with a tentative D call TRBD1 (5 bases). V was clipped by 3 bases and J by 2 bases, with 15 bases between them. Per the germline V gene, CDR1 is SQVTM and CDR2 is ANQGSEA. This CDR3 has 15 amino acids. The chain's CDR3 is CSVECLPGPTDTQYF. The DNA for the CDR3 is TGCAGCGTTGAGTGTCTACCAGGGCCCACAGATACGCAGTATTTT.

The V and J genes are TRBV3-1 and TRBJ2-6, with D tentatively TRBD1 (5 bases). From germline, CDR1 is LGHDT and CDR2 YNNKEL (reference sequence). CDR3 size: 17 residues. V gave up 0 bases and J gave up 4 bases, with 13 bases separating them. The CDR3 coding sequence is TGTGCCAGCAGCCAAGATCGCGGCAGGGCCGGGGCCAACGTCCTGACTTTC. This gives the protein CASSQDRGRAGANVLTF.

This clone was seen at least ten times. The chain uses TRBV28 and TRBJ2-7, with 9 bases aligning to TRBD1. The germline V gene encodes CDR1 MDHEN and CDR2 SYDVKM. V lost 7 bases to trimming and J lost 3 bases; unmatched junction nucleotides: 10. The CDR3 has 15 amino acids. The CDR3 DNA reads as TGTGCCAGCACCCACCCGGGACAGGGCCTCTACGAGCAGTACTTC. Amino acid sequence: CASTHPGQGLYEQYF.

In its sample, this clone was seen many times. The conserved closing phenylalanine or tryptophan is absent in this CDR3, likely reflecting a read error. The DNA is omitted, as the CDR3 cannot be located on it reliably, and the CDR3 follows TCRdb's listing. The gene calls are TRBV9 and TRBJ1-2; TRBD1, the D gene given by the table, was not confirmed from the DNA. The CDR3 is made up of 10 amino acids, end residues included. Germline-derived CDR1 and CDR2 are SGDLS and YYNGEE. This chain's CDR3 is CASSGPGAPS.

This clone has just a few counts. One end of the junction is discordant with germline, which a read error may explain. The chain couples TRBV28 to TRBJ2-6; D possibly corresponds to TRBD1 (6 bases). The germline CDR1 and CDR2 sequences are MDHEN and SYDVKM. The CDR3 totals 14 residues. The CDR3 DNA reads TGTGCCATTCGACAGGTCTCTTGGGCCAACGTCCTGACTTTC. Translating gives CAIRQVSWANVLTF.